These 14 T cell receptor beta chains originate from one sample sequenced in a study of blood T cell repertoires in COVID-19 (dated by TCRdb to about 2020). Receptors were amplified or captured by the immunoSEQ multiplex PCR assay. TCRdb retrieved this table from immuneACCESS and kept in-frame rearrangements only. Not all clones are present; in checked studies, unresolved V genes account for under half, and no reason is known for the remainder. This sample has 230,000 or so clones in its table, and about 91% of those were observed once. The ten top clones hold 2% to 3% of the sample. The sequenced sample was PBMCs or T cells enriched from blood (not recorded which). Every receptor here comes from a woman aged 40-49 years with acute COVID-19.

This chain uses TRBV19 with TRBJ2-3; no clear D gene. Deletions cut 0 bases from V and 11 bases from J, with 12 bases between. Germline V gene sequence: CDR1 LNHDA, CDR2 SQIVND (reference sequence). CDR3 size: 13 residues. The CDR3 bases are TGTGCCAGTAGTATAGATCTCCCTAGTTTGCAGTATTTT. Translated, it gives CASSIDLPSLQYF. Complete variable domain (other parts from reference TRBV19 and TRBJ2-3): DGGITQSPKYLFRKEGQNVTLSCEQNLNHDAMYWYRQDPGQGLRLIYYSQIVNDFQKGDIAEGYSVSREKKESFPLTVTSAQKNPTAFYLCASSIDLPSLQYFGPGTRLTVL.

The chain employs TRBV11-3 and TRBJ1-1; D might be TRBD1 (5 bases). This CDR3 has 19 amino acids. The V and J ends lost 0 bases and 3 bases respectively, with 23 bases between them. CDR1 and CDR2 from the germline V gene are SGHNT and YENEEA. The CDR3 is CASSLDSGQEAPGDTEAFF. As DNA, the CDR3 is TGTGCCAGCAGCTTAGATTCGGGGCAGGAGGCGCCGGGGGACACTGAAGCTTTCTTT. Filled out from reference TRBV11-3 and TRBJ1-1, the complete variable domain reads EAGVVQSPRYKIIEKKQPVAFWCNPISGHNTLYWYLQNLGQGPELLIRYENEEAVDDSQLPKDRFSAERLKGVDSTLKIQPAELGDSAVYLCASSLDSGQEAPGDTEAFFGQGTRLTVV.

The chain combines TRBV19 with TRBJ2-5, with 10 bases aligning to TRBD1. V was clipped by 1 base and J by 7 bases; unmatched bases: 9. This CDR3 is 16 amino acids long. The germline CDR1 and CDR2 sequences are LNHDA and SQIVND (reference sequence). Written as DNA, the CDR3 is TGTGCCAGTAGTATAGGCCGACAGGGGGCGCTTGGGACCCAGTACTTC. Translated: CASSIGRQGALGTQYF.

The genes are TRBV10-1 and TRBJ2-7; a possible D gene is TRBD2 (5 bases). Germline CDR1 and CDR2: WNHNN and SYGVQD (reference sequence). V gave up 3 bases and J gave up 5 bases, with 14 bases separating them. The CDR3 loop spans 14 amino acids. The CDR3 DNA sequence: TGCGCCAGCAGTGATCGGGGAGTAACCAACGAGCAGTACGTC. As protein: CASSDRGVTNEQYV.

The rearrangement joins TRBV27 to TRBJ2-3, with 8 nucleotides matching TRBD1. Trimming at V came to 6 bases and at J to 7 bases, leaving 6 bases not matched to a gene. This CDR3 is 13 amino acids long. Germline CDR1 reads MNHEY; CDR2 reads SMNVEV (reference sequence). Written as DNA, the CDR3 is TGTGCCAGCAGGGGGACAGGATTGAATACGCAGTATTTT. It translates to CASRGTGLNTQYF.

The V gene is TRBV9, the J gene TRBJ2-1, with D tentatively TRBD2 (5 bases). There are 14 residues in the CDR3. The germline V and J ends were trimmed by 0 bases and 2 bases, with 6 bases remaining between them. CDR1 SGDLS and CDR2 YYNGEE come from the germline V gene. The CDR3 here is CASSVDGTYNEQFF. CDR3 sequence (DNA): TGTGCCAGCAGCGTAGACGGGACCTACAATGAGCAGTTCTTC.

The chain has TRBV3-1 (or the pseudogene TRBV3-2) and TRBJ2-2, with a possible D match to TRBD2 (6 bases). Germline V gene sequence: CDR1 LGHDT, CDR2 YNNKEL (reference sequence). V lost 2 bases and J 5 bases, leaving 15 bases between the germline ends. CDR3 size: 16 residues. CDR3 sequence reads: CASSQTISRETGELFF. The CDR3 coding sequence is TGTGCCAGCAGCCAAACGATATCACGGGAGACCGGGGAGCTGTTTTTT.

The rearrangement joins TRBV20-1 to TRBJ1-2; D gene unclear. Germline V gene sequence: CDR1 DFQATT, CDR2 SNEGSKA (reference sequence). The CDR3 covers 11 residues. V was shortened by 7 bases and J by 3 bases, with 9 bases between the two germline ends. CDR3 bases: TGCAGTGTTTCGAGCCACTATGGCTACACCTTC. Amino acids: CSVSSHYGYTF.

V is TRBV4-1 and J is TRBJ1-1, with 11 bases matching TRBD1. The CDR3 spans 20 residues. Germline values: CDR1 MGHRA, CDR2 YSYEKL. The J segment lost 6 bases and the V segment lost 4 bases, leaving 22 bases of the junction unmatched. This CDR3 reads CASSRSGGQGVPNVVAEAFF. The CDR3 DNA is TGCGCCAGCAGCCGCTCAGGGGGACAGGGGGTTCCTAACGTGGTAGCTGAAGCTTTCTTT.

The chain carries TRBV3-1 (or the pseudogene TRBV3-2) and TRBJ2-5; 10 bases map to TRBD1. Per the germline V gene, CDR1 is LGHDT and CDR2 is YNNKEL (reference sequence). This CDR3 spans 15 amino acids. V shed 4 bases and J 5 bases; nucleotides not matched to a gene: 7. CDR3 sequence: CASSPGTGAVETQYF. DNA for the CDR3: TGTGCCAGCAGCCCCGGGACAGGGGCGGTGGAGACCCAGTACTTC.

The rearrangement uses TRBV10-1 and TRBJ2-3; D possibly corresponds to TRBD1 (6 bases). CDR3 length: 19 residues. V lost 4 bases and J 3 bases, leaving 26 bases between the germline ends. Germline V lookup: CDR1 WNHNN, CDR2 SYGVQD (reference sequence). The CDR3 loop is CASSGRSSSAGEKTDTQYF. The CDR3 nucleotides are TGCGCCAGCAGTGGGCGGTCGTCTTCAGCAGGGGAGAAGACAGATACGCAGTATTTT.

In nucleotides, the CDR3 is TGTGCCAGCAGCCAAGTATCGAGCGGGGGCGGGGAGACCCAGTACTTC. This translates into CASSQVSSGGGETQYF. V is TRBV4-2 and J is TRBJ2-5; 8 bases match TRBD2. This CDR3 contains 16 residues. Germline assignment: CDR1 LGHNA and CDR2 YNFKEQ. After removal of 1 base from V and 5 bases from J, the junction contained 9 bases not matched to a gene.

This clone was recorded only once. The chain couples TRBV15 to TRBJ1-6, with a tentative D call TRBD1 (6 bases). The V end lost 3 bases, the J end lost 9 bases, and 9 bases lay between the germline ends. This CDR3 is 13 amino acids long. Germline CDR1 is LNHNV and CDR2 is YYDKDF (reference sequence). DNA for the CDR3: TGTGCCACCAGCAGGGGCAGGGGTTCACCCCTCCACTTT. Translation: CATSRGRGSPLHF.

The chain combines TRBV11-3 with TRBJ2-7; D is possibly TRBD1 (5 bases). The V gene's germline CDR1 is SGHNT and CDR2 YENEEA. V was pared by 6 bases and J by 0 bases, with 9 bases between. This CDR3 contains 13 residues. The CDR3 here is CASRGRASYEQYV. The CDR3 DNA reads as TGTGCCAGCAGGGGCAGGGCCTCCTACGAGCAGTACGTC.